The 22 T cell receptor beta chains below come from one sample, sequenced in a study of blood T cell repertoires in COVID-19. Clones were read by immunoSEQ multiplex PCR, and TCRdb kept only the in-frame ones, dropping some. The sample comprises about 68,000 clones, just over 85% of which are singletons, and 6.5% to 9% rests with the top ten. The sequencing sample was made of peripheral blood. The receptors shown here come from a young man with acute or convalescent COVID-19.

This chain links TRBV27 with TRBJ2-1; 9 bases align to TRBD1. This CDR3 is 12 amino acids long. Germline V gives CDR1 MNHEY, CDR2 SMNVEV (reference sequence). The J segment lost 6 bases and the V segment lost 7 bases, leaving 1 base of the junction unmatched. CDR3 in DNA: TGTGCCAGCACGACAGGGGGCAATGAGCAGTTCTTC. Protein product: CASTTGGNEQFF.

In DNA, the CDR3 is TGTGCCAGCAGCCAGGGGCGATGGGGCAGGAGGAGGGAAAACATTCAGTACTTC. Translation: CASSQGRWGRRRENIQYF. The chain has TRBV7-8 and TRBJ2-4; either TRBD1 or TRBD2 may supply D (6 bases each). The CDR3 has 18 amino acids. Germline V gives CDR1 SGHVS, CDR2 FQNEAQ. V lost 5 bases, J lost 5 bases, and 25 bases lay in between.

V and J are TRBV12-3 or TRBV12-4 and TRBJ2-5; D not resolved. Trimming pared 5 bases from V and 4 bases from J, leaving 8 bases between. This CDR3 region has 12 residues. CDR3 bases: TGTGCCAGCAGTGCGGTGGCAGAGACCCAGTACTTC. Translated: CASSAVAETQYF.

The rearrangement joins TRBV2 to TRBJ2-1; D call uncertain. The CDR3 is 9 residues long. With 3 bases removed from V and 12 bases from J, the gap between germline ends came to 3 bases. Germline loops: CDR1 SNHLY, CDR2 FYNNEI. The DNA of the CDR3 is TGTGCCAGCAGTGAGAGGCAGTTCTTC. Protein: CASSERQFF.

The chain combines TRBV6-2 or TRBV6-3 with TRBJ2-5, with D possibly matching TRBD1 (6 bases). CDR1 MNHEY and CDR2 SVGEGT come from the germline V gene. V shed 4 bases and J shed 3 bases, with 9 bases lying between them. This CDR3 region has 13 residues. In nucleotides, the CDR3 is TGTGCCAGCAGTTTCGGACAGAAAGAGACCCAGTACTTC. Protein product: CASSFGQKETQYF.

This clone was seen only once. The chain uses TRBV5-1 and TRBJ2-7; 7 bases are a match to TRBD2. CDR1 is SGHRS, CDR2 YFSETQ, per germline. The V segment lost 1 base and the J segment 5 bases; nucleotides outside the gene matches: 3. CDR3 length equals 13 residues. CDR3 loop: CASSLSGKDEQYF. The CDR3 DNA is TGCGCCAGCAGCTTGAGCGGGAAAGACGAGCAGTACTTC.

The V call is TRBV21-1, the J call TRBJ1-6; the table's D gene call, TRBD1, was not cross checked with the DNA. TRBV21-1 is a listed pseudogene. This CDR3 is built from 14 residues. CDR3 loop: CASSKAWANSPLHF. CDR3 in DNA: TGTGCCAGCAGCAAGGCCTGGGCCAATTCACCCCTCCACTTT.

This clone has only a few counts. V gene TRBV7-9 combines with J gene TRBJ2-3, with TRBD2 matching 12 bases. V lost 3 bases, J lost 0 bases, and 7 bases stayed unmatched. Germline V gene lookup returns CDR1 SEHNR and CDR2 FQNEAQ (reference sequence). This CDR3 spans 18 amino acids. CDR3 in DNA: TGTGCCAGCAGCTTTTTTAGGACTAGCGGGGCTAGCACAGATACGCAGTATTTT. Translated: CASSFFRTSGASTDTQYF.

This chain joins TRBV7-2 and TRBJ1-1; D remains ambiguous. Germline values: CDR1 SGHTA, CDR2 FQGNSA. The CDR3 has 13 residues. With 6 bases removed from V and 0 bases from J, the gap between germline ends came to 8 bases. The CDR3 region is CASRDGVNTEAFF. CDR3 coding DNA: TGTGCCAGCAGGGACGGGGTGAACACTGAAGCTTTCTTT.

The CDR3 region is CASSEWLAGLQETQYF. The CDR3 DNA reads TGTGCCAGCAGTGAATGGCTAGCGGGACTGCAAGAGACCCAGTACTTC. V and J are TRBV6-1 and TRBJ2-5, with 9 bases identical to TRBD2. Germline values: CDR1 MNHNS, CDR2 SASEGT. The CDR3 spans 16 residues. Trimming cost V 2 bases and J 2 bases; bases outside gene matches: 6.

The chain uses TRBV27 and TRBJ1-1; 8 bases map to TRBD1. This CDR3 spans 13 amino acids. Looked up from germline, CDR1 is MNHEY and CDR2 is SMNVEV (reference sequence). With V trimmed by 4 bases and J by 4 bases, 2 bases remained unmatched. The CDR3 DNA reads TGTGCCAGCAGTTGGACAGGGCTCACTGAAGCTTTCTTT. Its translation is CASSWTGLTEAFF.

The gene calls are TRBV7-7 and TRBJ2-2, with TRBD2 matching over 8 bases. CDR3 size: 15 residues. Germline V gene data show CDR1 as SSHAT and CDR2 as FNYEAQ (reference sequence). The V gene end was trimmed by 5 bases and the J gene end by 7 bases; junction bases not matched to a gene: 9. Here the CDR3 DNA reads TGTGCCAGCAGCGCCCCGACTAGCGCCGGCGGGGAGCTGTTTTTT. The encoded protein is CASSAPTSAGGELFF.

The rearrangement links TRBV2 to TRBJ1-4, with 8 nucleotides matching TRBD1. J was trimmed by 7 bases and V by 8 bases; bases with no gene match: 6. CDR1 is SNHLY and CDR2 is FYNNEI in the germline V gene. The CDR3 contains 13 residues. The CDR3 loop is CASHGQGSEKLFF. CDR3 DNA: TGTGCCAGCCACGGACAGGGTAGTGAAAAACTGTTTTTT. The variable domain in full, with the rest retrieved from reference TRBV2 and TRBJ1-4, is EPEVTQTPSHQVTQMGQEVILRCVPISNHLYFYWYRQILGQKVEFLVSFYNNEISEKSEIFDDQFSVERPDGSNFTLKIRSTKLEDSAMYFCASHGQGSEKLFFGSGTQLSVL.

This clone has only a few counts. The chain is built from TRBV5-1 and TRBJ2-3; unclear D gene. Germline V gene lookup returns CDR1 SGHRS and CDR2 YFSETQ. Between the trimmed V and J ends, which lost 0 bases and 6 bases, there was a span of 8 bases. The length of the CDR3 is 13 residues. The CDR3 coding sequence is TGCGCCAGCAGCTTGGCCCCTGAGGATACGCAGTATTTT. It is translated as CASSLAPEDTQYF.

The chain employs TRBV7-9 and TRBJ2-6; maybe TRBD2 (5 bases). Germline CDR1 is SEHNR and CDR2 is FQNEAQ (reference sequence). The V gene lost 3 bases and the J gene lost 4 bases, with 10 bases spanning the gap. This CDR3 comprises 15 residues. The CDR3 DNA follows: TGTGCCAGCAGCTTGTCGAGGGCCGGGGCCAACGTCCTGACTTTC. The encoded protein is CASSLSRAGANVLTF.

This chain uses TRBV9 with TRBJ2-2, with D possibly matching TRBD2 (5 bases). The CDR3 contains 15 residues. Germline CDR1 is SGDLS and CDR2 is YYNGEE. Trimming stripped 3 bases from V and 1 base from J, with 10 bases between. The DNA for the CDR3 is TGTGCCAGCAGCGGATTAGCGCTGAACACCGGGGAGCTGTTTTTT. Translated: CASSGLALNTGELFF.

The rearrangement joins TRBV9 to TRBJ1-3; D is undetermined. The CDR3 has 14 amino acids. Trimming shortened V by 0 bases and J by 0 bases, and 4 bases separated the two germline ends. CDR1 SGDLS and CDR2 YYNGEE come from the germline V gene. Written as DNA, the CDR3 is TGTGCCAGCAGCGTAGACAACTCTGGAAACACCATATATTTT. Translated: CASSVDNSGNTIYF.

This sequence joins TRBV28 and TRBJ1-1, with TRBD1 as a possible D gene (5 bases). The CDR3 length is 14 residues. Trimming took off 2 bases at V and 2 bases at J, with 9 bases between the two ends. Per the germline V gene, CDR1 is MDHEN and CDR2 is SYDVKM. The CDR3 DNA is TGTGCCAGCAGTTTAGTCAGGGAAAACACTGAAGCTTTCTTT. Protein: CASSLVRENTEAFF. The full variable domain, its missing parts supplied by reference TRBV28 and TRBJ1-1, is DVKVTQSSRYLVKRTGEKVFLECVQDMDHENMFWYRQDPGLGLRLIYFSYDVKMKEKGDIPEGYSVSREKKERFSLILESASTNQTSMYLCASSLVRENTEAFFGQGTRLTVV.

This chain links TRBV3-1 (or the pseudogene TRBV3-2) with TRBJ2-1; 8 nucleotides agree with TRBD2. Per germline, CDR1 LGHDT and CDR2 YNNKEL (reference sequence). V was pared by 8 bases and J by 8 bases, with 11 bases of the junction left unmatched. There are 14 residues in the CDR3. CDR3 coding DNA: TGTGCCAGCCGATCCCCGGGACTAGTTTATGAGCAGTTCTTC. Translating it yields CASRSPGLVYEQFF.

The V call is TRBV3-1 (or the pseudogene TRBV3-2), the J call TRBJ2-1; D is unclear. The CDR3 is made up of 14 amino acids. Trimming left V 0 bases short and J 5 bases short, with 8 bases between. The germline gives CDR1 LGHDT, CDR2 YNNKEL (reference sequence). The CDR3 DNA reads as TGTGCCAGCAGCCAAGATCACTACGACAATGAGCAGTTCTTC. Protein: CASSQDHYDNEQFF.

The chain couples TRBV27 to TRBJ2-7; D may be TRBD1 (5 bases). CDR1 MNHEY and CDR2 SMNVEV come from the germline V gene (reference sequence). Trimming shortened V by 2 bases and J by 5 bases, and 10 bases separated the two germline ends. The CDR3 sequence is 13 residues long. In DNA form, the CDR3 reads TGTGCCAGCAGTTTAGGCAGGGCAAACGAGCAGTACTTC. Translated, it gives CASSLGRANEQYF.

The genes are TRBV7-8 and TRBJ2-1, with 10 bases lining up with TRBD1. The CDR3 is made up of 16 amino acids. V gave up 1 base and J gave up 6 bases; unmatched junction bases: 6. Germline CDR1 SGHVS, CDR2 FQNEAQ. In nucleotides, the CDR3 is TGTGCCAGCAGCTTAGGGGGGACAGGGGTTGCCAATGAGCAGTTCTTC. Translation: CASSLGGTGVANEQFF.